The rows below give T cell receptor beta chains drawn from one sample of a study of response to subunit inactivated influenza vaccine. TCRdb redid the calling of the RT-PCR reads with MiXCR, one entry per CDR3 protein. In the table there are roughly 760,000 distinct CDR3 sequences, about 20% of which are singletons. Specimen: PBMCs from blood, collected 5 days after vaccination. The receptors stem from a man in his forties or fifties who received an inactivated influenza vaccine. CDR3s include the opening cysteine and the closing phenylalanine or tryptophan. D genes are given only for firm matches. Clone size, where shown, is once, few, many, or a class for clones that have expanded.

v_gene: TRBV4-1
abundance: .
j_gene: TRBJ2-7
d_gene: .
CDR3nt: TGCGCCAGCAGCCTGGAATGGGGGGAGTTCTCCTACGAGCAGTACTTC
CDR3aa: CASSLEWGEFSYEQYF

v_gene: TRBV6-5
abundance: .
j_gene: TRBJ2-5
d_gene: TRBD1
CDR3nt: TGTGCCAGCAGTTACCGGGCAGGGGGCGAAGAGACCCAGTACTTC
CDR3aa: CASSYRAGGEETQYF

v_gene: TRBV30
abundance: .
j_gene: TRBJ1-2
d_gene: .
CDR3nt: TGTGCCAAGGAACGGCCTACCTATGGCTACACCTTC
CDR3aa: CAKERPTYGYTF

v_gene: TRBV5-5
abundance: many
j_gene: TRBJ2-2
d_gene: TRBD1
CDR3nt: TGTGCCAGCAGCTCTATTTTGGGACAGGGTGTTTCGGGGGAGCTGTTTTTT
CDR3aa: CASSSILGQGVSGELFF

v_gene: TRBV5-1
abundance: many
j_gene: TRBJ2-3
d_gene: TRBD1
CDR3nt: TGCGCCAGCAGCTTGGTGACAGGGGGGGCAGATACGCAGTATTTT
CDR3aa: CASSLVTGGADTQYF

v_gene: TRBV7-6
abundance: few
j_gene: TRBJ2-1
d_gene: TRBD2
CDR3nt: TGTGCCAGCAGCTTAGTCCCCGGGCTAGCGGGAGGCAATGAGCAGTTCTTC
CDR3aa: CASSLVPGLAGGNEQFF

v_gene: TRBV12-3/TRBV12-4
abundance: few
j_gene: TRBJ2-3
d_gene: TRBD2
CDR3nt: TGTGCCAGCCGACGGGCTAGCGGAGTACGGGCGCAGTATTTT
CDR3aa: CASRRASGVRAQYF

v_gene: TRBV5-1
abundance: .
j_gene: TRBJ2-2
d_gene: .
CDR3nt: TGCTCCAGCAGCTTGAGCGTGGGGACCGGGGAGCTGTTTTTT
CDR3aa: CSSSLSVGTGELFF

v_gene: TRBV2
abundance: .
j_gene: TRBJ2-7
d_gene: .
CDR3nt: TGTGCCAGCACCCAGGGGACGCGGCGGCGGGACGAGCAGTACTTC
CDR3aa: CASTQGTRRRDEQYF

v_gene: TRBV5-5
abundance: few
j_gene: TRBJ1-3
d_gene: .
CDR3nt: TGTGCCAGCAGACTAGACAGGTTCTCTGGAAACACCATATATTTT
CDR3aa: CASRLDRFSGNTIYF

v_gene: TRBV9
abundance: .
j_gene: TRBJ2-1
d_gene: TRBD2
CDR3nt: TGTGCCAGCAGCGTAGGGCCCAGCGGGAGGGGGTATGAGCAGTTCTTC
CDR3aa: CASSVGPSGRGYEQFF

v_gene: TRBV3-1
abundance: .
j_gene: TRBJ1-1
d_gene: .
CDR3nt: TGTGCCAGCAGCCAAGCCCCAGTAGAGGGGAACACTGAAGCTTTCTTT
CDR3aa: CASSQAPVEGNTEAFF

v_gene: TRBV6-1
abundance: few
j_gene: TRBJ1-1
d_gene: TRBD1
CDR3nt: TGTGCCAGCAGTGACCACAGGGGGATGAACACTGAAGCTTTCTTT
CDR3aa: CASSDHRGMNTEAFF

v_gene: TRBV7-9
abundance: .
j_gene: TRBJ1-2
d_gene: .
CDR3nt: TGTGCCAGCAGCTTAGAATTTGGCTACACCTTC
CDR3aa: CASSLEFGYTF

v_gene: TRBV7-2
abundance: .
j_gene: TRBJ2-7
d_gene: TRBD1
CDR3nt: TGTGCCAGCAGCAAGGACAGGGACGAGCAGTACTTC
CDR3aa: CASSKDRDEQYF

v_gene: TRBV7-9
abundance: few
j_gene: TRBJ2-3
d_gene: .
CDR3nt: TGTGCCAGCAGCATAGATACGCAGTATTTT
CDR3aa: CASSIDTQYF

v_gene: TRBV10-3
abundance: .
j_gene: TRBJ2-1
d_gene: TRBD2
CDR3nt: TGTGCCATCAGCCCGGGACTAGCGGGAGGGCCATTCACCGGGCAGTTCTTC
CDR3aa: CAISPGLAGGPFTGQFF

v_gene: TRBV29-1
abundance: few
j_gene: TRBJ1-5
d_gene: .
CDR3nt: TGCAGCGTGCAGGGGTATGACAATCAGCCCCAGCATTTT
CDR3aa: CSVQGYDNQPQHF

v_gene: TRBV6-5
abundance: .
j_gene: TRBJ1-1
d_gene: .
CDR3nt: TGTGCCAGCAGTTATGGGACCCTGAACACTGAAGCTTTCTTT
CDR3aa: CASSYGTLNTEAFF

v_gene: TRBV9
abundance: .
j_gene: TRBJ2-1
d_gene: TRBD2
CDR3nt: TGTGCCAGCAGCGAATCTAGCGGGAGCCTCCCTTACGATTACAATGAGCAGTTCTTC
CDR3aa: CASSESSGSLPYDYNEQFF

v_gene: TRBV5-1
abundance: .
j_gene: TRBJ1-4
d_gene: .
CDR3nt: TGCGCCAGCAGAGTTTCAGGGGCGCCCAATGAAAAACTGTTTTTT
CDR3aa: CASRVSGAPNEKLFF

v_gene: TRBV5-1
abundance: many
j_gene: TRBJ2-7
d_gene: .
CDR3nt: TGTGCCAGCAGTTTTGGCGGTACCTACGAGCAGTACTTC
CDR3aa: CASSFGGTYEQYF

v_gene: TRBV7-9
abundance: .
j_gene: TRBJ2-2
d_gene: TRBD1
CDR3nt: TGTGCCAGCAGCCACAGGGGTTTTTCGAACACCGGGGAGCTGTTTTTT
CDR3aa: CASSHRGFSNTGELFF

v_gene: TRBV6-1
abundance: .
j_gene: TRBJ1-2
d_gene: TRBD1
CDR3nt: TGTGCCAGCACCCAAGACAGGGCGGGCGCCTACACCTTC
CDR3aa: CASTQDRAGAYTF

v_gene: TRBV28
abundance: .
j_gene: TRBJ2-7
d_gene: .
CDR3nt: TGTGCCAGCAGTTTTTCGTTACCCGTAACCTACGAGCAGTACTTC
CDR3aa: CASSFSLPVTYEQYF

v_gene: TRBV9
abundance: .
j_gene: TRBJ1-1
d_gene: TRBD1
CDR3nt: TGTGCCAGCAGCGAAACAGGGGGTTCCACTGAAGCTTTCTTT
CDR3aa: CASSETGGSTEAFF

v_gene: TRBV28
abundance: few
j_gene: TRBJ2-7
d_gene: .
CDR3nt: TGTGCCAGCACCTCACCCCCGGGATCAACCTACGAGCAGTACTTC
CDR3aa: CASTSPPGSTYEQYF

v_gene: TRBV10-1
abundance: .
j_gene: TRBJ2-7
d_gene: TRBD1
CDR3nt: TGCGCCAGCAGTGAGGTGACAGGGGGTGGTCCTTACGAGCAGTACTTC
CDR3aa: CASSEVTGGGPYEQYF

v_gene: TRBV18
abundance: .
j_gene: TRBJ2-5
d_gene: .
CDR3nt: TGTGCCAGCTCACCTACTTACCAACCCCAAGAGACCCAGTACTTC
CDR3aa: CASSPTYQPQETQYF